The TCR beta chain described here comes from a study of blood T cell repertoires in COVID-19. Study in general: Material from acute and convalescent COVID-19 was sourced from the United States, Italy and Spain.

The germline V gene has CDR1 SGDLS and CDR2 YYNGEE. Trimming at V came to 3 bases and at J to 1 base, leaving 16 bases not matched to a gene. The CDR3 loop spans 19 amino acids. Some clones are missing from TCRdb's copy, which holds only in-frame ones; the method was immunoSEQ multiplex PCR. The table has 81,000 or so clones, approximately 86% seen once. V gene TRBV9 combines with J gene TRBJ2-3; TRBD1 agrees at 8 bases. Sequencing was carried out using peripheral blood. This sequence originates from a woman between 65 and 79 years old with active or convalescent COVID-19. The CDR3, as DNA: TGTGCCAGCAGCGGGAAGGCCAGGGGGCGCGGCGTGGGCACAGATACGCAGTATTTT. Its protein is CASSGKARGRGVGTDTQYF.